This passage covers 30 T cell receptor beta chains from one sample sequenced in a study of blood T cell repertoires in COVID-19. Method: immunoSEQ multiplex PCR; TCRdb's copy keeps in-frame clones and lacks some. The sample consists of under 75,000 clones, 80% to 90% of them appearing once. Source material: peripheral blood. The receptor source for this set is a man aged 50 to 60 with active COVID-19.

The chain is built from TRBV6-5 and TRBJ1-3; 9 nucleotides line up with TRBD1. CDR1 is MNHEY, CDR2 SVGAGI, per germline. This CDR3 contains 15 residues. Trimming at V came to 5 bases and at J to 7 bases, leaving 9 bases not matched to a gene. As DNA, the CDR3 is TGTGCCAGCAGTCAATCTAACAGGGGGCTGAACACCATATATTTT. Amino acids: CASSQSNRGLNTIYF.

The chain has TRBV4-1 and TRBJ2-5, with TRBD2 matching over 9 bases. With 2 bases clipped from V and 3 bases from J, the junction kept 4 bases outside the gene matches. The CDR3 is 15 amino acids. The germline V gene encodes CDR1 MGHRA and CDR2 YSYEKL. The CDR3 DNA sequence: TGCGCCAGCAGCCAAATAGCGGGGGACAAAGAGACCCAGTACTTC. This translates into CASSQIAGDKETQYF.

The table lists this clone with a count of one. V and J are TRBV7-7 and TRBJ1-3, with D perhaps TRBD1 (5 bases). V lost 11 bases to trimming and J lost 4 bases, with 12 bases between them. Germline values: CDR1 SSHAT, CDR2 FNYEAQ (reference sequence). The CDR3 contains 12 residues. The CDR3 DNA reads as TGTGCCCTTGGAGGGGTCGGAAACACCATATATTTT. It translates to CALGGVGNTIYF.

This rearrangement joins TRBV5-6 to TRBJ2-4; TRBD1 aligns across 9 bases. The CDR3 runs to 16 residues. Germline CDR1 SGHDT, CDR2 YYEEEE. V was clipped by 4 bases and J by 2 bases; unmatched bases: 7. The CDR3, as DNA: TGTGCCAGCAGCCCAGACAGGGGGTCTACCAAAAACATTCAGTACTTC. It codes for CASSPDRGSTKNIQYF.

V is TRBV19 and J is TRBJ1-1, with D perhaps matching TRBD1 (5 bases). The germline CDR1 and CDR2 sequences are LNHDA and SQIVND (reference sequence). V lost 1 base, J lost 1 base, and 7 bases lay in between. This CDR3 has 14 amino acids. As DNA, the CDR3 is TGTGCCAGTAGTATAGGGGGGGGGAACACTGAAGCTTTCTTT. It yields the protein CASSIGGGNTEAFF.

This chain's CDR3 is CASKGLAGGNYNEQFF. CDR3 in DNA: TGTGCCAGCAAAGGACTAGCGGGGGGGAACTACAATGAGCAGTTCTTC. V gene TRBV6-6 combines with J gene TRBJ2-1; 15 bases map to TRBD2. The CDR3 extends over 16 amino acids. V shed 7 bases and J 3 bases; nucleotides not matched to a gene: 4. Germline assignment: CDR1 MNHNY and CDR2 SVGAGI (reference sequence).

V is TRBV2 and J is TRBJ2-3; the D is unclear. Germline V CDR1 and CDR2: SNHLY, FYNNEI. Trimming shortened V by 6 bases and J by 4 bases, and 14 bases separated the two germline ends. The CDR3 runs to 14 residues. The CDR3 region is CASRAVISSDTQYF. The CDR3 DNA reads TGTGCCAGCAGGGCGGTCATTTCATCAGATACGCAGTATTTT.

The chain couples TRBV19 to TRBJ1-6; D remains unclear. The length of the CDR3 is 15 residues. Trimming took 4 bases from V and 1 from J, leaving 8 bases between them. Germline CDR1 and CDR2: LNHDA and SQIVND (reference sequence). The CDR3 region has the DNA TGTGCCAGTAGTAGTGGGCCATCCTATAATTCACCCCTCCACTTT. This sequence encodes CASSSGPSYNSPLHF.

This sequence joins TRBV4-2 and TRBJ2-7; the D gene is possibly TRBD2 (5 bases). The CDR3 has 14 amino acids. Per the germline V gene, CDR1 is LGHNA and CDR2 is YNFKEQ. V dropped 3 bases and J dropped 7 bases, with 16 bases sitting between them. DNA of the CDR3: TGTGCCAGCAGCCATGATGGGCCCGGCGGGGAGCAGTACTTC. It codes for CASSHDGPGGEQYF.

The rearrangement joins TRBV6-5 to TRBJ1-1; 9 bases agree with TRBD1. CDR1 is MNHEY, CDR2 SVGAGI, per germline. The CDR3 is 13 amino acids. The V gene end was trimmed by 7 bases and the J gene end by 8 bases; junction bases not matched to a gene: 8. CDR3 sequence (DNA): TGTGCCAGCACTAGGACAGGGGAGGGAGAAGCTTTCTTT. It encodes CASTRTGEGEAFF.

The chain links TRBV10-3 to TRBJ2-1, with D perhaps matching TRBD2 (7 bases). Per germline, CDR1 ENHRY and CDR2 SYGVKD. This CDR3 has 13 amino acids. Trimming took off 9 bases at V and 8 bases at J, with 17 bases between the two ends. CDR3 in amino acids: CAIGGAQGDEQFF. DNA for the CDR3: TGTGCCATAGGGGGGGCCCAGGGAGATGAGCAGTTCTTC.

The chain is built from TRBV10-3 and TRBJ1-1, with D unclear. The V end lost 5 bases, the J end lost 7 bases, and 11 bases lay between the germline ends. The CDR3 runs 12 residues. Germline CDR1 ENHRY, CDR2 SYGVKD. CDR3 in amino acids: CAISLVSGEAFF. The CDR3 region has the DNA TGTGCCATCAGTCTCGTTTCGGGTGAAGCTTTCTTT.

The V call is TRBV5-1, the J call TRBJ1-1; the match to TRBD1 covers 8 bases. V trimming: 0 bases; J trimming: 4 bases; junction bases outside the gene matches: 8. The germline V gene has CDR1 SGHRS and CDR2 YFSETQ. This CDR3 is 16 amino acids long. As DNA, the CDR3 is TGCGCCAGCAGCTTGGTTCCGGGACAGGCGTTCACTGAAGCTTTCTTT. Its protein product is CASSLVPGQAFTEAFF.

The chain is built from TRBV19 and TRBJ2-2; 7 nucleotides align to TRBD1. This CDR3 spans 14 amino acids. Germline V CDR1 and CDR2: LNHDA, SQIVND (reference sequence). After removal of 8 bases from V and 4 bases from J, the junction contained 7 bases not matched to a gene. CDR3 DNA: TGTGCCAGTCGACAGGGTTCGAGCACCGGGGAGCTGTTTTTT. Translation gives CASRQGSSTGELFF.

The CDR3 coding sequence is TGTGCCAGCACCCGTGGCAGTGAGCAGTTCTTC. Its translation is CASTRGSEQFF. This chain connects TRBV12-3 or TRBV12-4 to TRBJ2-1; D remains unclear. Between the trimmed V and J ends, which lost 7 bases and 9 bases, there was a span of 10 bases. The CDR3 runs 11 residues.

The chain carries TRBV3-1 (or the pseudogene TRBV3-2) and TRBJ2-7, with 14 positions matching TRBD2. CDR1 is LGHDT and CDR2 is YNNKEL in the germline V gene (reference sequence). The CDR3 extends over 17 amino acids. After removal of 4 bases from V and 4 bases from J, the junction contained 9 bases not matched to a gene. The CDR3 nucleotides are TGTGCCAGCAGCCGGTCGGGACTAGCGGGGGCATTTTACGAGCAGTACTTC. This gives the protein CASSRSGLAGAFYEQYF.

This clone was seen a handful of times. The chain couples TRBV7-2 to TRBJ2-5; 10 bases map to TRBD1. Losses at the gene ends were 3 bases for V and 5 bases for J; bases not matched to a gene: 0. This CDR3 comprises 13 residues. CDR1 is SGHTA, CDR2 FQGNSA, per germline. The CDR3 nucleotides read TGTGCCAGCAGCTTGGGACAGGGGGAGACCCAGTACTTC. It codes for CASSLGQGETQYF.

This clone was detected once. The chain has TRBV5-5 and TRBJ2-4; maybe TRBD1 (5 bases). Trimming shortened V by 1 base and J by 6 bases, and 8 bases separated the two germline ends. This CDR3 comprises 13 residues. The germline V gene has CDR1 SGHKS and CDR2 YYEKEE (reference sequence). As DNA, the CDR3 is TGTGCCAGCAGCTTGACTCAGGGAAACATTCAGTACTTC. Protein: CASSLTQGNIQYF.

This chain connects TRBV7-7 to TRBJ2-2; D is undetermined. Trimming shortened V by 6 bases and J by 0 bases, and 8 bases separated the two germline ends. In germline, CDR1 is SSHAT, CDR2 FNYEAQ (reference sequence). The CDR3 is 14 amino acids. The CDR3 nucleotides are TGTGCCAGCAGGTTTGGAGCGAACACCGGGGAGCTGTTTTTT. Amino acid sequence: CASRFGANTGELFF.

V is TRBV7-2 and J is TRBJ1-3, with TRBD1 matching over 9 bases. In germline, CDR1 is SGHTA, CDR2 FQGNSA. This CDR3 region has 15 residues. With V trimmed by 4 bases and J by 4 bases, 5 bases remained unmatched. As DNA, the CDR3 is TGTGCCAGCAGCTCTACAGGGGGCACAGGAAACACCATATATTTT. The encoded protein is CASSSTGGTGNTIYF.

The chain recombines TRBV6-5 with TRBJ2-2, with no clear D. This CDR3 region has 14 residues. Germline CDR1 MNHEY, CDR2 SVGAGI. V was shortened by 0 bases and J by 5 bases, with 7 bases between the two germline ends. In nucleotides, the CDR3 is TGTGCCAGCAGTTACTCGGCAGCGACCGGGGAGCTGTTTTTT. Protein product: CASSYSAATGELFF.

In its sample, this clone was seen once. The rearrangement uses TRBV6-5 and TRBJ1-1, with 8 bases fitting TRBD1. The CDR3 is 13 amino acids. CDR1 and CDR2 (germline): MNHEY, SVGAGI. The J segment lost 4 bases and the V segment lost 5 bases, leaving 3 bases of the junction unmatched. CDR3 nucleotides: TGTGCCAGCAGTCAGGGGGCGGTCACTGAAGCTTTCTTT. This sequence encodes CASSQGAVTEAFF.

This chain connects TRBV29-1 to TRBJ2-1, with TRBD2 matching over 7 bases. The germline V gene encodes CDR1 SQVTM and CDR2 ANQGSEA. The J segment lost 5 bases and the V segment lost 3 bases, leaving 7 bases of the junction unmatched. The CDR3 extends over 14 amino acids. Here the CDR3 reads CSVDTGGGDNEQFF. The CDR3, as DNA: TGCAGCGTTGATACCGGCGGGGGAGACAATGAGCAGTTCTTC.

The CDR3 bases are TGTGCCAGCAGTCGTTTGGAGGATGAGCAGTTCTTC. Amino acid sequence: CASSRLEDEQFF. This chain links TRBV28 with TRBJ2-1; D is possibly TRBD2 (5 bases). V lost 5 bases and J 8 bases, leaving 10 bases between the germline ends. Per germline, CDR1 MDHEN and CDR2 SYDVKM. The CDR3 covers 12 residues.

Judged by abundance, this clone is medium-sized. V usage is TRBV6-4 and J usage is TRBJ2-5; 7 nucleotides match TRBD2. V shed 6 bases and J 5 bases; nucleotides not matched to a gene: 12. The CDR3 extends over 15 amino acids. The germline V gene encodes CDR1 MRHNA and CDR2 SNTAGT. The CDR3 DNA sequence: TGTGCCAGCAGCCCTCAGCGGGGAGGCGGGGAGACCCAGTACTTC. It specifies CASSPQRGGGETQYF.

The gene calls are TRBV9 and TRBJ1-6, with 7 positions matching TRBD1. This CDR3 is 15 amino acids long. Germline V gene sequence: CDR1 SGDLS, CDR2 YYNGEE. V shed 4 bases, J shed 6 bases, and the junction held 7 bases outside the gene matches. CDR3 sequence reads: CASSPDPGGNSPLHF. DNA for the CDR3: TGTGCCAGCAGCCCCGACCCAGGGGGTAATTCACCCCTCCACTTT.

The chain has TRBV5-1 and TRBJ2-3; 9 bases align to TRBD1. The V gene end was trimmed by 8 bases and the J gene end by 5 bases; junction bases not matched to a gene: 9. Germline loops: CDR1 SGHRS, CDR2 YFSETQ. The CDR3 has 14 residues. The CDR3 sequence: CASFRDREGDTQYF. CDR3 bases: TGCGCCAGTTTCCGGGACAGGGAGGGAGATACGCAGTATTTT.

The rearrangement joins TRBV6-5 to TRBJ2-1; weak D call: TRBD1 (6 bases). The V end lost 2 bases, the J end lost 3 bases, and 8 bases lay between the germline ends. Germline assignment: CDR1 MNHEY and CDR2 SVGAGI. This CDR3 is built from 14 residues. CDR3 nucleotide sequence: TGTGCCAGCAGTTACAACAGGGACTACAATGAGCAGTTCTTC. Its protein is CASSYNRDYNEQFF.

The chain is built from TRBV9 and TRBJ1-2, with D possibly being TRBD1 (6 bases). There are 16 residues in the CDR3. V was shortened by 0 bases and J by 4 bases, with 16 bases between the two germline ends. The germline V gene encodes CDR1 SGDLS and CDR2 YYNGEE. DNA for the CDR3: TGTGCCAGCAGCGTAGGACAGGACAAGAGAATCTATGGCTACACCTTC. This codes for CASSVGQDKRIYGYTF.

This clone was found a few times. V and J are TRBV25-1 and TRBJ1-2; 7 bases are shared with TRBD1. The V gene end was trimmed by 3 bases and the J gene end by 3 bases; junction bases not matched to a gene: 7. The CDR3 loop spans 15 amino acids. Germline V gene sequence: CDR1 MGHDK, CDR2 SYGVNS. The CDR3 loop is CASSDQTGFHYGYTF. CDR3 nucleotides: TGTGCCAGCAGTGATCAGACAGGGTTCCACTATGGCTACACCTTC.